The 17 T cell receptor beta chains in this list originate from one sample, sequenced in a study of T cell repertoires in cytomegalovirus infection. TCRdb passed the reads through MiXCR, listing each CDR3 protein once. The data show 350,000 to 450,000 distinct CDR3 sequences, 15% to 20% seen once. The sample taken for sequencing was PBMCs. The receptor set was obtained from a human donor in good health (CMV status not recorded). Some clones in this sample may be carry-over from other donors' samples.

Only a few counts were recorded for this clonotype. The chain is built from TRBV2 and TRBJ1-5; D ambiguous. Trimming removed 2 bases from V and 7 bases from J, with 12 bases in between. CDR3 length: 14 amino acids. Germline CDR1 reads SNHLY; CDR2 reads FYNNEI. CDR3 sequence (DNA): TGTGCCAGCAGTGAATGGACCGGCGGCCAGCCCCAGCATTTT. The encoded protein is CASSEWTGGQPQHF.

CDR3 in DNA: TGTGGAACAGATACGCAGTATTTT. It specifies CGTDTQYF. The rearrangement uses TRBV11-1 and TRBJ2-3, with D hard to call. The CDR3 contains 8 residues. Per germline, CDR1 SGHAT and CDR2 FQDESV (reference sequence). The full variable domain, rest sourced from reference TRBV11-1 and TRBJ2-3, is EAEVAQSPRYKITEKSQAVAFWCDPISGHATLYWYRQILGQGPELLVQFQDESVVDDSQLPKDRFSAERLKGVDSTLKIQPAELGDSAMYLCGTDTQYFGPGTRLTVL.

The V call is TRBV6-8, the J call TRBJ2-1; D might be TRBD1 or TRBD2, each matching 6 bases. The CDR3 has 15 residues. CDR1 is MNHGY and CDR2 is SAAAGT in the germline V gene. V was clipped by 6 bases and J by 5 bases, with 17 bases between them. The CDR3 protein is CASRAPFRGDNEQFF. As DNA, the CDR3 is TGTGCCAGCAGAGCACCTTTTAGGGGGGACAATGAGCAGTTCTTC.

The chain links TRBV20-1 to TRBJ2-3; 13 bases agree with TRBD2. With 5 bases clipped from V and 0 bases from J, the junction kept 5 bases outside the gene matches. The CDR3 contains 16 residues. Germline V gene lookup returns CDR1 DFQATT and CDR2 SNEGSKA (reference sequence). The CDR3 bases are TGCAGTGCTGGTCCGGGACTAGCGGGGAGCACAGATACGCAGTATTTT. It specifies CSAGPGLAGSTDTQYF.

The chain has TRBV20-1 and TRBJ1-3, with 7 nucleotides matching TRBD1. With V trimmed by 0 bases and J by 4 bases, 3 bases remained unmatched. Germline V gives CDR1 DFQATT, CDR2 SNEGSKA (reference sequence). CDR3 size: 14 residues. The CDR3 DNA reads TGCAGTGCTAGAGATAGGACAGGAGGAAACACCATATATTTT. Residues: CSARDRTGGNTIYF.

This clonotype was seen only a few times. The gene calls are TRBV7-9 and TRBJ2-3; the D gene is possibly TRBD2 (5 bases). The CDR3 has 14 residues. CDR1 and CDR2 (germline): SEHNR, FQNEAQ (reference sequence). Trimming stripped 5 bases from V and 2 bases from J, with 11 bases between. The CDR3 protein is CASSPRRFTDTQYF. In nucleotides, the CDR3 is TGTGCCAGCAGCCCAAGGAGGTTCACAGATACGCAGTATTTT.

This clonotype has at least ten counts. The J gene is TRBJ2-5, the V gene TRBV7-6; 7 nucleotides align to TRBD2. The CDR3 covers 16 residues. Germline trimming cut 1 base from V and 7 bases from J; bases unmatched to any gene: 12. Germline V CDR1 and CDR2: SGHVS, FNYEAQ. CDR3 sequence reads: CASSLEVLAGAGTQYF. The CDR3 nucleotides are TGTGCCAGCAGCTTAGAAGTTTTGGCGGGAGCGGGGACCCAGTACTTC.

Concerning this clonotype: The junction departs from the called germline gene at one end, perhaps through a read error. The genes are TRBV10-2 and TRBJ2-7; D not certain. There are 13 residues in the CDR3. Per germline, CDR1 WSHSY and CDR2 SAAADI. The CDR3 loop is CASSESSYNEQYF. CDR3 DNA: TGCGCCAGCAGCGAGTCGTCATATAACGAGCAGTACTTC.

This clonotype was seen a handful of times. It may be a read error: a sequence one base away is much more abundant. The chain joins TRBV7-2 to TRBJ2-1, with D possibly being TRBD2 (5 bases). This CDR3 contains 15 residues. In germline, CDR1 is SGHTA, CDR2 FQGNSA. V gave up 5 bases and J gave up 7 bases, with 18 bases separating them. The CDR3 is CASSHQGSPRNEQFF. In nucleotides, the CDR3 is TGTGCCAGCAGCCACCAAGGGAGCCCAAGGAATGAGCAGTTCTTC.

This sequence joins TRBV20-1 and TRBJ2-5; D is ambiguous. Deletions cut 0 bases from V and 4 bases from J, with 9 bases between. The CDR3 consists of 13 residues. Germline V lookup: CDR1 DFQATT, CDR2 SNEGSKA (reference sequence). For the CDR3, the DNA is TGCAGTGCTAGAGAGGGCAGGAGAGAGACCCAGTACTTC. Encoded protein: CSAREGRRETQYF.

There are many counts of this clonotype. The V call is TRBV7-9, the J call TRBJ2-1; 12 nucleotides align to TRBD2. There are 15 residues in the CDR3. Unmatched junction bases numbered 8, after V lost 5 bases and J lost 9 bases. Germline V gene lookup returns CDR1 SEHNR and CDR2 FQNEAQ (reference sequence). CDR3 DNA: TGTGCCAGCAGCCATCTAGCGGGAGGGTACCCTGAGCAGTTCTTC. It specifies CASSHLAGGYPEQFF.

This clonotype was detected many times. The CDR3 loop reads CASSYYRGTQYEQYV. CDR3 nucleotide sequence: TGTGCCAGCAGTTACTACCGCGGGACACAATACGAGCAGTACGTC. The rearrangement joins TRBV6-2 or TRBV6-3 to TRBJ2-7; either TRBD1 or TRBD2 may fit D (6 bases each). The CDR3 runs 15 residues. Germline V gene data show CDR1 as MNHEY and CDR2 as SVGEGT. V lost 1 base, J lost 4 bases, and 14 bases lay in between.

This clonotype was seen a handful of times. The chain combines TRBV7-2 with TRBJ1-2; the D is unclear. The germline V gene encodes CDR1 SGHTA and CDR2 FQGNSA. Trimming cost V 3 bases and J 8 bases, with 13 bases left between them. The CDR3 sequence is 13 residues long. The chain's CDR3 is CASSFPPHGGYTF. In DNA, the CDR3 is TGTGCCAGCAGCTTTCCACCCCACGGGGGCTACACCTTC. Full variable domain (remainder filled in from reference TRBV7-2 and TRBJ1-2): GAGVSQSPSNKVTEKGKDVELRCDPISGHTALYWYRQSLGQGLEFLIYFQGNSAPDKSGLPSDRFSAERTGGSVSTLTIQRTQQEDSAVYLCASSFPPHGGYTFGSGTRLTVV.

At least ten counts were recorded for this clonotype. V and J are TRBV2 and TRBJ1-4; no clear D gene. Germline CDR1 SNHLY, CDR2 FYNNEI. The CDR3 contains 14 residues. Trimming removed 0 bases from V and 3 bases from J, with 5 bases in between. The DNA for the CDR3 is TGTGCCAGCAGTGAAGCAGCGGCTAATGAAAAACTGTTTTTT. It yields the protein CASSEAAANEKLFF.

This clonotype was recorded a few times. V usage is TRBV9 and J usage is TRBJ1-2; the D gene is possibly TRBD1 (6 bases). Germline CDR1 is SGDLS and CDR2 is YYNGEE. The CDR3 is 16 amino acids. V was cut by 3 bases and J by 8 bases, with 23 bases left in between. CDR3 DNA sequence: TGTGCCAGCAGCGGAACCCTGGGCAGGGGAAGTAACGGCTACACCTTC. Protein product: CASSGTLGRGSNGYTF.

At least ten counts were recorded for this clonotype. This chain connects TRBV7-2 to TRBJ2-7, with 7 bases lining up with TRBD1. There are 17 residues in the CDR3. Germline V gene sequence: CDR1 SGHTA, CDR2 FQGNSA. Trimming cost V 2 bases and J 2 bases; bases outside gene matches: 12. CDR3 bases: TGTGCCAGCAGCTTACGTGTTAGGGAACAGGGGCCCTACGAGCAGTACTTC. It translates to CASSLRVREQGPYEQYF.

The V call is TRBV20-1, the J call TRBJ2-3; tentatively, D is TRBD2 (5 bases). Germline loops: CDR1 DFQATT, CDR2 SNEGSKA (reference sequence). This CDR3 comprises 12 residues. Trimming took off 5 bases at V and 6 bases at J, with 12 bases between the two ends. The CDR3, as DNA: TGCAGTGCTCGGAGCGGTCAGGATACGCAGTATTTT. Its protein product is CSARSGQDTQYF.